The TCR beta chain described here comes from a study of glioma-infiltrating T cells after dendritic cell vaccination. Whole-study context: Autologous tumor lysate-pulsed dendritic cell vaccination was given between 2003 and 2012. General study results and limits: Longer survival after dendritic cell vaccination followed higher pretreatment TIL content.

Assay used: immunoSEQ multiplex PCR; TCRdb lists only in-frame clones, some missing. Altogether tens of thousands of clones are present, 80% to 85% being singletons, with the ten largest covering 5.5% to 8%. The time point is: after dendritic cell vaccination, including at tumor progression/relapse. Patients had residual fresh-frozen tumor tissue and more than two years of survival data. Regarding this clone: What it recognizes is unknown.

The V segment lost 0 bases and the J segment 7 bases; nucleotides outside the gene matches: 10. Germline V CDR1 and CDR2: SGHRS, YFSETQ. The CDR3 has 16 amino acids. The chain employs TRBV5-1 and TRBJ1-2; the match to TRBD1 covers 9 bases. This TCR derives from a human donor with glioblastoma. Sequencing used blood, obtained after dendritic cell vaccination. The CDR3 DNA is TGCGCCAGCAGCTTGGCCAGTATGGGACAGGGAGTTGGCTACACCTTC. This codes for CASSLASMGQGVGYTF.